The 5 T cell receptor beta chains given below trace back to one sample, sequenced in a study of blood T cell repertoires in COVID-19. Here immunoSEQ multiplex PCR was the method, and the copy in TCRdb shows in-frame clones only, minus some. The table shows approximately 180,000 clones, with over 75% occurring only once. The specimen sequenced was peripheral blood. All receptors come from a woman in her seventies with acute or convalescent COVID-19.

V is TRBV29-1 and J is TRBJ1-1; D uncertain. The CDR3 sequence is 13 residues long. Per germline, CDR1 SQVTM and CDR2 ANQGSEA. V lost 7 bases and J 4 bases, leaving 16 bases between the germline ends. The CDR3 nucleotides are TGCAGCGCCCAACCGACCGGGAGCACTGAAGCTTTCTTT. This encodes CSAQPTGSTEAFF. Combining the CDR3 with reference TRBV29-1 and TRBJ1-1 gives the whole variable domain SAVISQKPSRDICQRGTSLTIQCQVDSQVTMMFWYRQQPGQSLTLIATANQGSEATYESGFVIDKFPISRPNLTFSTLTVSNMSPEDSSIYLCSAQPTGSTEAFFGQGTRLTVV.

This clone was seen just once. CDR3 nucleotides: TGTGCCAGCGGTGGACAGTACAATGAGCAGTTCTTC. Protein sequence: CASGGQYNEQFF. This chain connects TRBV2 to TRBJ2-1, with a weak D call TRBD1 (6 bases). CDR3 length: 12 residues. Per the germline V gene, CDR1 is SNHLY and CDR2 is FYNNEI. Trimming took off 8 bases at V and 4 bases at J, with 9 bases between the two ends.

The gene calls are TRBV30 and TRBJ2-7, with D maybe TRBD1 (5 bases). The CDR3 loop spans 12 amino acids. Germline CDR1 GTSNPN, CDR2 SVGIG (reference sequence). The V end lost 5 bases, the J end lost 3 bases, and 11 bases lay between the germline ends. The CDR3 sequence: CAWGAESYEQYF. DNA of the CDR3: TGTGCCTGGGGGGCGGAGAGCTACGAGCAGTACTTC.

This clone was seen more than once but under ten times. The chain combines TRBV12-2 with TRBJ1-2; TRBD1, the D gene given by the table, was not confirmed from the DNA. TRBV12-2 counts as a pseudogene. CDR3 length: 17 residues. CDR3 bases: TGTGCAAGTCGCTTCGCTGCCTCTTTGGGTCAGGGCTATGGCTACACCTTC. Protein product: CASRFAASLGQGYGYTF.

This rearrangement joins TRBV3-1 (or the pseudogene TRBV3-2) to TRBJ2-7, with D possibly matching TRBD2 (6 bases). The germline V gene encodes CDR1 LGHDT and CDR2 YNNKEL (reference sequence). This CDR3 spans 14 amino acids. V was trimmed by 1 base and J by 6 bases, leaving 13 bases between them. In DNA, the CDR3 is TGTGCCAGCAGCCAAGCGGGAGTAGATAGCGAGCAGTACTTC. This translates into CASSQAGVDSEQYF.